This TCR beta chain derives from a study of low-dose radiotherapy and immunotherapy resistance in tumors. The overall study: In Cohort 2, 1 Gy per fraction was delivered every two weeks, for a total of 13 Gy over 26 weeks. Primers used for first-strand cDNA, a TRAV- and TRBV-specific set, covered both alpha and beta chains.

The PCR that amplified TCRs ran for around 21 cycles, relying on a constant-region primer and a V-primer adapter. TCRdb processed the reads anew with MiXCR; each CDR3 protein has one entry. The sample shows about 47,000 distinct CDR3 sequences, about 12% of them seen only once. The CDR3 totals 15 residues. V dropped 4 bases and J dropped 5; count of bases not matched to a gene: 9. Looked up from germline, CDR1 is SGHNT and CDR2 is YYREEE (reference sequence). Documented time point: before trial treatment. This clonotype was seen many times. This rearrangement joins TRBV5-4 to TRBJ2-5; 9 nucleotides line up with TRBD2. Sequenced here: PBMCs, sampled before treatment. This clonotype originated in a female donor with ovarian cancer. CDR3 protein: CASSMGLASGETQYF. The CDR3 DNA reads TGTGCCAGCAGCATGGGACTAGCATCGGGGGAGACCCAGTACTTC.